These T cell receptor beta chains were read from a single sample in a study of Ad26.COV2.S vaccination and SARS-CoV-2 variants. The repertoire was sequenced with immunoSEQ multiplex PCR; TCRdb's copy has only in-frame clones and lacks some. The repertoire consists of 350,000 to 450,000 clones, with 70% to 90% occurring once and the leading ten covering around 3%. The material was peripheral blood, obtained in a trial of Ad26.COV2.S vaccine versus placebo. These receptors all come from a person aged 18-65 years who received the Ad26.COV2.S COVID-19 vaccine or a placebo. The CDR3 runs from the conserved cysteine through the conserved F or W.

>TRBV14
CASSQDRGYEQYF
>TRBV3-1/TRBV3-2
CASSQEAGSYGYTF
>TRBV4-3
CASSHSGGAYEQYF
>TRBV13
CASSLGPGFDNQPQHF
>TRBV2
CAIRLAGGHNEQFF
>TRBV5-1
CASSSLANNEQFF
>TRBV6-6
CASSYSTPTQYF
>TRBV18
CASSSGTGGWYEQYF
>TRBV4-3
CASSQTGTGDYEQYF
>TRBV21-1
CASSPWLAELTDTQYF
>TRBV7-9
CASSLSGTGDSPLHF
>TRBV27
CASGTPWASGLSSYEQYF
>TRBV28
CASRLTIYNEQFF
>TRBV3-1/TRBV3-2
CASSQMDREYYGYTF
>TRBV5-5
CASSLYSGTGRTEAFF
>TRBV6-2/TRBV6-3
CASSYRQTNQPQHF
>TRBV10-3
CAISESFQDRDHQPQHF
>TRBV27
CASSLGFLPNVLTF
>TRBV10-3
CAIVEYGGASYNEQFF
>TRBV18
CASSQARAGETQYF
>TRBV12-3/TRBV12-4
CASSLGGAGYTF
>TRBV27
CASSLSGKLTDTQYF
>TRBV4-2
CASSQERASYEQYF
>TRBV6-5
CATEGGTGNSPLHF
>TRBV2
CASSERGGLLNIQYF
>TRBV12-5
CASGLNHGGGTGELFF
>TRBV9
CASSVVYSGTDTQYF